Shown below are 22 T cell receptor beta chains from a single sample sequenced in a study of Ad26.COV2.S vaccination and SARS-CoV-2 variants. As to treatment: some 20 received Ad26.COV2.S at low or high dose, single or two shots; a few received placebo; per-sample allocation not given. The study sampled participants on day 63 after the first vaccine or placebo injection. Profiling relied on immunoSEQ multiplex PCR, and the TCRdb table lists in-frame clones only, not all of them. The sample shows hundreds of thousands of clones, 86% of them seen only once. Sequencing was performed on peripheral blood, taken in a trial of Ad26.COV2.S vaccine versus placebo. All receptors come from a person aged 18 to 59 who received the Ad26.COV2.S COVID-19 vaccine or a placebo.

The chain uses TRBV4-3 and TRBJ2-1; 9 nucleotides line up with TRBD2. The V segment lost 3 bases and the J segment 8 bases; nucleotides outside the gene matches: 11. This CDR3 has 16 residues. From germline, CDR1 is LGHNA and CDR2 YSLEER. DNA of the CDR3: TGCGCCAGCAGCCATTTCTCAGCGGGGGGAAGGGATGAGCAGTTCTTC. It translates to CASSHFSAGGRDEQFF.

The genes are TRBV6-2 or TRBV6-3 and TRBJ2-1; D is unclear. The CDR3 sequence is 11 residues long. Looked up from germline, CDR1 is MNHEY and CDR2 is SVGEGT. Trimming stripped 6 bases from V and 9 bases from J, with 9 bases between. CDR3 in DNA: TGTGCCAGCAGCAATACCCCTGAGCAGTTCTTC. It translates to CASSNTPEQFF.

The chain joins TRBV10-3 to TRBJ2-5, with 8 nucleotides matching TRBD1. Trimming cost V 1 base and J 4 bases; bases outside gene matches: 5. The length of the CDR3 is 15 residues. The germline V gene has CDR1 ENHRY and CDR2 SYGVKD. The chain's CDR3 is CAISELDRGSETQYF. The CDR3 nucleotides are TGTGCCATCAGTGAGTTAGACAGGGGCTCAGAGACCCAGTACTTC.

The chain recombines TRBV4-2 with TRBJ2-7; TRBD2 aligns across 10 bases. Germline-derived CDR1 and CDR2 are LGHNA and YNFKEQ. This CDR3 region has 15 residues. V dropped 6 bases and J dropped 7; count of bases not matched to a gene: 12. CDR3 DNA sequence: TGTGCCAGCAGTCTCGACAGCGGGAGGGGTCGGGAGCAGTACTTC. Residues: CASSLDSGRGREQYF.

The chain carries TRBV27 and TRBJ1-1, with TRBD1 as a possible D gene (5 bases). The ends were cut back, 5 bases at V and 4 bases at J, with 17 bases in the middle. The CDR3 extends over 15 amino acids. Looked up from germline, CDR1 is MNHEY and CDR2 is SMNVEV (reference sequence). CDR3 residues: CASSPSTGAGTEAFF. The CDR3 region has the DNA TGTGCCAGCAGTCCTTCAACTGGGGCGGGCACTGAAGCTTTCTTT.

V is TRBV28 and J is TRBJ1-6, with a weak D call TRBD1 (5 bases). The CDR3 length is 13 residues. Deletions cut 9 bases from V and 10 bases from J, with 16 bases between. Germline values: CDR1 MDHEN, CDR2 SYDVKM. The CDR3 here is CASGGGAGSPLHF. In DNA form, the CDR3 reads TGTGCCAGTGGGGGAGGGGCGGGCTCACCCCTCCACTTT.

This chain links TRBV5-1 with TRBJ1-2; D is unresolved. The CDR3 has 14 residues. V gave up 2 bases and J gave up 5 bases, with 13 bases separating them. Germline CDR1 is SGHRS and CDR2 is YFSETQ. CDR3 protein: CASSFGQTNYGYTF. The CDR3 nucleotides are TGCGCCAGCAGCTTTGGTCAGACGAATTATGGCTACACCTTC.

Details on this clone: The junction departs from germline at one end; a sequencing error may be responsible. The chain links TRBV6-5 to TRBJ2-7; D gene unclear. CDR1 and CDR2 (germline): MNHEY, SVGAGI. The CDR3 extends over 11 amino acids. CDR3 residues: CASSYGSGETF. The CDR3 DNA reads TGTGCCAGCAGTTACGGGTCAGGCGAAACCTTC.

The chain combines TRBV12-3 or TRBV12-4 with TRBJ1-5, with D unresolved. Trimming stripped 10 bases from V and 2 bases from J, with 9 bases between. The CDR3 loop spans 12 amino acids. CDR3 DNA: TGTGCCACTCGAAGCGGCAATCAGCCCCAGCATTTT. This encodes CATRSGNQPQHF.

The V gene is TRBV5-4, the J gene TRBJ1-4; TRBD1 is a possible D gene (6 bases). Trimming removed 4 bases from V and 6 bases from J, with 10 bases in between. The CDR3 is 13 residues long. The V gene's germline CDR1 is SGHNT and CDR2 YYREEE (reference sequence). CDR3 DNA sequence: TGTGCCAGCAGCCAAAACAGGGATGAAAAACTGTTTTTT. Its protein is CASSQNRDEKLFF. Full variable domain (remainder filled in from reference TRBV5-4 and TRBJ1-4): ETGVTQSPTHLIKTRGQQVTLRCSSQSGHNTVSWYQQALGQGPQFIFQYYREEENGRGNFPPRFSGLQFPNYSSELNVNALELDDSALYLCASSQNRDEKLFFGSGTQLSVL.

V and J are TRBV10-2 and TRBJ2-7; 9 bases are a match to TRBD1. Germline values: CDR1 WSHSY, CDR2 SAAADI. This CDR3 is built from 14 residues. V trimming: 6 bases; J trimming: 5 bases; junction bases outside the gene matches: 8. CDR3 sequence: CASSTGTGYDEQYF. The DNA for the CDR3 is TGCGCCAGCAGCACCGGGACAGGGTATGACGAGCAGTACTTC.

CDR3 protein: CASSYGASDTQYF. CDR3 nucleotides: TGTGCCAGCAGTTACGGAGCCTCAGATACGCAGTATTTT. The J gene is TRBJ2-3, the V gene TRBV6-5; D ambiguous. The CDR3 contains 13 residues. CDR1 and CDR2 (germline): MNHEY, SVGAGI. Between the trimmed V and J ends, which lost 2 bases and 4 bases, there was a span of 7 bases.

The DNA of the CDR3 is TGTGCCAGCAGCAAGACCGATCATGAGCAGTTCTTC. Its protein is CASSKTDHEQFF. V is TRBV7-2 and J is TRBJ2-1, with D hard to call. Germline V lookup: CDR1 SGHTA, CDR2 FQGNSA. This CDR3 is built from 12 residues. Trimming shortened V by 5 bases and J by 8 bases, and 10 bases separated the two germline ends.

In DNA, the CDR3 is TGTGCCAGCAGCAACCCGGACAGGGGGCGGTACGAGCAGTACTTC. Translating gives CASSNPDRGRYEQYF. The chain has TRBV28 and TRBJ2-7, with 11 nucleotides matching TRBD1. V dropped 6 bases and J dropped 4; count of bases not matched to a gene: 8. The CDR3 is made up of 15 amino acids. Germline lookup yields CDR1 MDHEN and CDR2 SYDVKM.

This chain uses TRBV11-2 with TRBJ1-1; TRBD1 might be the D (5 bases). Germline V gene sequence: CDR1 SGHAT, CDR2 FQNNGV. V was cut by 4 bases and J by 1 base, with 16 bases left in between. This CDR3 is built from 16 residues. The CDR3 is CASSSILRGTNTEAFF. Written as DNA, the CDR3 is TGTGCCAGCAGCTCCATCCTTCGAGGGACGAACACTGAAGCTTTCTTT.

The rearrangement uses TRBV3-1 (or the pseudogene TRBV3-2) and TRBJ1-5, with D perhaps TRBD1 (5 bases). There are 13 residues in the CDR3. Germline assignment: CDR1 LGHDT and CDR2 YNNKEL (reference sequence). V dropped 8 bases and J dropped 3 bases, with 11 bases sitting between them. For the CDR3, the DNA is TGTGCCAGCTCTACAGGTAACAATCAGCCCCAGCATTTT. This encodes CASSTGNNQPQHF.

The V and J genes are TRBV6-6 and TRBJ2-7, with 8 bases lining up with TRBD2. V was pared by 5 bases and J by 2 bases, with 11 bases of the junction left unmatched. Germline V CDR1 and CDR2: MNHNY, SVGAGI (reference sequence). The CDR3 has 16 amino acids. CDR3 in DNA: TGTGCCAGCAGTACTCTCGGCGGCGGGGGGCCCTACGAGCAGTACTTC. Its translation is CASSTLGGGGPYEQYF.

This chain joins TRBV28 and TRBJ1-5; a possible D gene is TRBD1 (6 bases). The CDR3 sequence is 14 residues long. Trimming shortened V by 5 bases and J by 7 bases, and 15 bases separated the two germline ends. CDR1 and CDR2 from the germline V gene are MDHEN and SYDVKM. CDR3 region: CASSLQGVEQPQHF. The CDR3 DNA sequence: TGTGCCAGCAGTCTACAGGGTGTGGAGCAGCCCCAGCATTTT. Based on the CDR3 plus reference TRBV28 and TRBJ1-5, the full variable domain is DVKVTQSSRYLVKRTGEKVFLECVQDMDHENMFWYRQDPGLGLRLIYFSYDVKMKEKGDIPEGYSVSREKKERFSLILESASTNQTSMYLCASSLQGVEQPQHFGDGTRLSIL.

CDR3 sequence reads: CASSLSGTGVKGGNSPLHF. The CDR3 region has the DNA TGTGCCAGCAGTCTATCCGGGACAGGGGTCAAGGGGGGTAATTCACCCCTCCACTTT. The gene calls are TRBV28 and TRBJ1-6; the match to TRBD1 covers 10 bases. V was clipped by 5 bases and J by 6 bases; unmatched bases: 16. This CDR3 has 19 residues. Germline values: CDR1 MDHEN, CDR2 SYDVKM.

This chain connects TRBV28 to TRBJ2-7; maybe TRBD1 (5 bases). Germline V lookup: CDR1 MDHEN, CDR2 SYDVKM. Trimming cost V 3 bases and J 3 bases, with 12 bases left between them. The CDR3 is made up of 14 amino acids. The CDR3 bases are TGTGCCAGCAGTTTTGCCTTAGGGGTCTACGAGCAGTACTTC. It translates to CASSFALGVYEQYF.

The chain uses TRBV19 and TRBJ2-5; D is ambiguous. The V gene's germline CDR1 is LNHDA and CDR2 SQIVND (reference sequence). Trimming took off 3 bases at V and 5 bases at J, with 13 bases between the two ends. The length of the CDR3 is 14 residues. The CDR3 nucleotides are TGTGCCAGTAGTATTCGTCCCCCGAGTGAGACCCAGTACTTC. It codes for CASSIRPPSETQYF.

This clone has just a few counts. The rearrangement uses TRBV7-3 and TRBJ2-2; D may be TRBD1 (6 bases). The V end lost 5 bases, the J end lost 8 bases, and 12 bases lay between the germline ends. CDR3 length: 13 residues. Germline CDR1 reads SGHTA; CDR2 reads FQGTGA. The CDR3 is CASSADDRGELFF. The CDR3 DNA is TGTGCCAGCAGCGCAGACGACAGGGGGGAGCTGTTTTTT. The whole variable domain, filled in from reference TRBV7-3 and TRBJ2-2, reads GAGVSQTPSNKVTEKGKYVELRCDPISGHTALYWYRQSLGQGPEFLIYFQGTGAADDSGLPNDRFFAVRPEGSVSTLKIQRTERGDSAVYLCASSADDRGELFFGEGSRLTVL.